The rows below give T cell receptor beta chains drawn from one sample of a study of T cells after somatic rescue of genetic block. Sequencing used immunoSEQ multiplex PCR; TCRdb keeps in-frame clones, though not all of them. The table lists 70,000 or so clones, under 95% of them singletons, with about 2.9% in the top ten. Sequenced sample: peripheral blood mononuclear cells (PBMCs). These receptor sequences come from a man in his forties. Both conserved end residues are part of each CDR3. D genes are given only for firm matches.

v_gene	d_gene	j_gene	CDR3aa	CDR3nt
TRBV9	.	TRBJ1-2	CASSVGGANYGYTF	TGTGCCAGCAGCGTAGGGGGGGCTAACTATGGCTACACCTTC
TRBV10-3	.	TRBJ2-7	CAISPLGGGSEQYF	TGTGCCATCAGTCCACTAGGTGGGGGATCCGAGCAGTACTTC
TRBV2	.	TRBJ1-1	CASSGETEAFF	TGTGCCAGCAGCGGAGAAACTGAAGCTTTCTTT
TRBV6-1	.	TRBJ1-3	CASSEKRGPRNTIYF	TGTGCCAGCAGTGAAAAACGGGGACCCCGAAACACCATATATTTT
TRBV11-3	TRBD1	TRBJ1-5	CASSPTGGNPTQHF	TGTGCCAGCAGCCCGACAGGGGGTAACCCGACCCAGCATTTT
TRBV6-5	TRBD1	TRBJ1-6	CASSSGQGRHSPLHF	TGTGCCAGCAGTTCGGGACAGGGGAGACATTCACCCCTCCACTTT
TRBV18	TRBD1	TRBJ2-2	CASSRDRADTGELFF	TGTGCCAGCTCACGGGACAGGGCGGACACCGGGGAGCTGTTTTTT
TRBV6-5	TRBD2	TRBJ2-5	CASSYSSGGWRETQYF	TGTGCCAGCAGTTACTCGAGCGGGGGCTGGCGTGAGACCCAGTACTTC
TRBV6-6	.	TRBJ1-5	CASSLDRDTYQPQHF	TGTGCCAGCAGTCTCGACCGGGACACCTATCAGCCCCAGCATTTT
TRBV2	.	TRBJ1-2	CASSETLSGEGNGYTF	TGTGCCAGCAGTGAAACCTTAAGCGGGGAGGGAAATGGCTACACCTTC
TRBV10-3	.	TRBJ2-7	CAISGGLASSYEQYF	TGTGCCATCAGTGGTGGGCTAGCGAGCTCCTACGAGCAGTACTTC
TRBV20-1	.	TRBJ2-1	CSAWSNNEQFF	TGCAGTGCCTGGAGTAACAATGAGCAGTTCTTC
TRBV5-1	.	TRBJ2-1	CASSSAPAAAYNEQFF	TGCGCCAGCAGCTCCGCCCCGGCGGCTGCCTACAATGAGCAGTTCTTC
TRBV5-6	TRBD2	TRBJ2-1	CASSPEREGRYNEQFF	TGTGCCAGCAGCCCTGAGCGGGAGGGCCGTTACAATGAGCAGTTCTTC
TRBV9	TRBD2	TRBJ2-3	CASSVGASGRDTQYF	TGTGCCAGCAGCGTAGGGGCTAGCGGGAGAGATACGCAGTATTTT
TRBV19	TRBD2	TRBJ2-2	CASSVDSGRSTGELFF	TGTGCCAGTAGTGTAGATAGCGGGAGAAGCACCGGGGAGCTGTTTTTT